This TCR beta chain appears in the sequencing data of a study of PD-1 blockade in classical Hodgkin lymphoma. Comment on this clone: The antigen remains unidentified.

Assay: immunoSEQ multiplex PCR; the TCRdb copy retains only in-frame clones and omits some. Seen here are approximately 44,000 clones, approximately 64% observed once, and the top ten hold over 2.5%. All patients experienced relapse after autologous stem cell transplantation, and brentuximab vedotin exposure was variable. Study conclusions and caveats: Significantly greater TCR diversity emerged by C4D1 in CD4+ cells but not CD8+ cells.

The sample consisted of peripheral blood mononuclear cells (PBMCs), taken at baseline. The source is a human donor with classical Hodgkin lymphoma.

In DNA form, the CDR3 reads TGTGCCAGCAGCTTTCCCCCTAGGCAGGGCAGGGGCTACACCTTC. Protein product: CASSFPPRQGRGYTF. The chain employs TRBV7-2 and TRBJ1-2, with D possibly TRBD1 on 5 matching bases. V shed 3 bases and J shed 8 bases, with 19 bases lying between them. Germline CDR1 and CDR2: SGHTA and FQGNSA. CDR3 size: 15 residues. The variable domain in full, completed from reference TRBV7-2 and TRBJ1-2, reads GAGVSQSPSNKVTEKGKDVELRCDPISGHTALYWYRQSLGQGLEFLIYFQGNSAPDKSGLPSDRFSAERTGGSVSTLTIQRTQQEDSAVYLCASSFPPRQGRGYTFGSGTRLTVV.